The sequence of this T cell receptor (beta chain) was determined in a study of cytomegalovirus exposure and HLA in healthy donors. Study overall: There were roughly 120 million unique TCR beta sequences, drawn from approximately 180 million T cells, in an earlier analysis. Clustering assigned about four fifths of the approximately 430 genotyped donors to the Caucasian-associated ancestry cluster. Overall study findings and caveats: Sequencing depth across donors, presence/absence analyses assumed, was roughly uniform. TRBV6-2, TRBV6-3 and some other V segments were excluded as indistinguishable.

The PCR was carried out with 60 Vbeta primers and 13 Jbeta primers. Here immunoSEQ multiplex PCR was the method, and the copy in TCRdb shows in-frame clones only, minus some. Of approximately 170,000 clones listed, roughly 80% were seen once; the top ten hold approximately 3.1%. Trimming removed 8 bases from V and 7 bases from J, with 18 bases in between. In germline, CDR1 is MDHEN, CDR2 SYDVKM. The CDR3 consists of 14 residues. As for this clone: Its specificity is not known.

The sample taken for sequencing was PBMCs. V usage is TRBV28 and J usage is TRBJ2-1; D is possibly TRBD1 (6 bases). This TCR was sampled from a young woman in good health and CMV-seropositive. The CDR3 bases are TGTGCCAGCCACAGGGACATTCGAATGAATGAGCAGTTCTTC. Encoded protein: CASHRDIRMNEQFF. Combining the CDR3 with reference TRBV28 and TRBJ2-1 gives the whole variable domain DVKVTQSSRYLVKRTGEKVFLECVQDMDHENMFWYRQDPGLGLRLIYFSYDVKMKEKGDIPEGYSVSREKKERFSLILESASTNQTSMYLCASHRDIRMNEQFFGPGTRLTVL.